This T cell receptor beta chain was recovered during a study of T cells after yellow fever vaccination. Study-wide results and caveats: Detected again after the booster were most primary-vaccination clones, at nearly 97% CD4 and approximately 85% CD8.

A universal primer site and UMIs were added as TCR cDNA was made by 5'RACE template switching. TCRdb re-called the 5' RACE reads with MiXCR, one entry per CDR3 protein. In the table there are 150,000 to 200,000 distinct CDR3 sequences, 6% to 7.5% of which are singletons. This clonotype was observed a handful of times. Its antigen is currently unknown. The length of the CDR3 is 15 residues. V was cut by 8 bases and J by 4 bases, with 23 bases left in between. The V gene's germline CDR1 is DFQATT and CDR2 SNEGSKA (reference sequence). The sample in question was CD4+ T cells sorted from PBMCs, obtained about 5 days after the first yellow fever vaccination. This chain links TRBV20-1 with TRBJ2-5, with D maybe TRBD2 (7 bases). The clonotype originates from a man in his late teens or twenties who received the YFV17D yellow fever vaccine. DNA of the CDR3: TGCAGTCCCCGGGTTCCGGGGGGCCACATAGAGACCCAGTACTTC. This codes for CSPRVPGGHIETQYF.